Below are 7 T cell receptor beta chains sequenced from a single sample in a study of technical replicates of blood from several donors. Here immunoSEQ multiplex PCR was the method, and the copy in TCRdb shows in-frame clones only, minus some. The sample consists of about 100,000 clones, approximately 96% of them appearing once. Sequencing used T cells isolated from PBMCs. These receptors were taken from a human donor in good health.

The chain recombines TRBV10-2 with TRBJ2-3, with 7 bases that match TRBD2. The CDR3 has 13 amino acids. V was clipped by 5 bases and J by 6 bases; unmatched bases: 5. Germline V gene sequence: CDR1 WSHSY, CDR2 SAAADI. In DNA form, the CDR3 reads TGCGCCAGCAGTTTGACTAGCTCGGATACGCAGTATTTT. It encodes CASSLTSSDTQYF.

The chain carries TRBV5-1 and TRBJ2-7; 13 nucleotides agree with TRBD2. The CDR3 has 15 residues. Germline CDR1 and CDR2: SGHRS and YFSETQ. The V gene end was trimmed by 4 bases and the J gene end by 4 bases; junction bases not matched to a gene: 5. CDR3 region: CASSPRTSGGYEQYF. In DNA, the CDR3 is TGCGCCAGCAGCCCCCGGACTAGCGGGGGTTACGAGCAGTACTTC.

This clone appeared once. V is TRBV14 and J is TRBJ2-1; D not certain. This CDR3 contains 13 residues. CDR1 SGHDN and CDR2 FVKESK come from the germline V gene. Trimming pared 6 bases from V and 5 bases from J, leaving 11 bases between. CDR3 nucleotides: TGTGCCAGCAGACCGTGGCTCCACAATGAGCAGTTCTTC. Encoded protein: CASRPWLHNEQFF.

The CDR3 spells CAVKDRESEQFF. The CDR3 DNA sequence: TGTGCAGTTAAGGACAGGGAGTCCGAGCAGTTCTTC. The chain uses TRBV10-3 and TRBJ2-1; 8 positions agree with TRBD1. Germline V gene sequence: CDR1 ENHRY, CDR2 SYGVKD. CDR3 length: 12 amino acids.

This clone showed up just once. The V and J genes are TRBV7-6 and TRBJ2-5, with 8 bases that match TRBD1. The CDR3 runs to 16 residues. Germline CDR1 reads SGHVS; CDR2 reads FNYEAQ. Trimming removed 5 bases from V and 4 bases from J; junction bases left unmatched: 12. CDR3 nucleotides: TGTGCCAGCAGCATACAAGGGACAGGTTGGGGAGAGACCCAGTACTTC. Protein: CASSIQGTGWGETQYF.

The chain combines TRBV29-1 with TRBJ1-2, with 8 bases aligning to TRBD1. The CDR3 sequence is 17 residues long. Germline assignment: CDR1 SQVTM and CDR2 ANQGSEA. V was pared by 7 bases and J by 0 bases, with 16 bases of the junction left unmatched. This CDR3 is CSATPQSGTGSNYGYTF. The CDR3 nucleotides read TGCAGCGCAACCCCCCAGAGCGGGACAGGCTCTAACTATGGCTACACCTTC.

This clone was seen a single time. This chain joins TRBV10-3 and TRBJ2-2, with TRBD1 matching over 7 bases. Germline loops: CDR1 ENHRY, CDR2 SYGVKD. Unmatched junction bases numbered 5, after V lost 0 bases and J lost 1 base. This CDR3 region has 17 residues. CDR3 in amino acids: CAISESPDRENTGELFF. The CDR3 DNA reads TGTGCCATCAGTGAGTCCCCTGACAGGGAGAACACCGGGGAGCTGTTTTTT.